This record covers a single T cell receptor (beta chain). This record comes from a study of STAT5B mutations in CD4+ large granular lymphocyte leukemia. Produced via immunoSEQ multiplex PCR; TCRdb's table is partial and in-frame only. The table lists 20,000 to 25,000 clones, less than 80% of them singletons. The material sequenced was CD4+ T cells from blood buffy coats. The receptor was isolated from a human donor in good health.

The CDR3 here is CASSAHRALNEQFF. As DNA, the CDR3 is TGTGCCAGCAGCGCCCACAGGGCCCTCAATGAGCAGTTCTTC. This sequence joins TRBV11-2 and TRBJ2-1, with a tentative D call TRBD1 (6 bases). The CDR3 length is 14 residues. Trimming shortened V by 5 bases and J by 6 bases, and 14 bases separated the two germline ends. The germline CDR1 and CDR2 sequences are SGHAT and FQNNGV.